The 5 T cell receptor beta chains given below trace back to one sample, sequenced in a study of T cells in Graves' hyperthyroidism and ophthalmopathy (dated by TCRdb to about 2019). Library construction relied on multiplex PCR. The run used an Illumina HiSeq 2000. The TCR beta CDR3 regions were amplified from RNA transcripts. A first-round RT-PCR of the TCR CDR3 used the HTBI primer set with the Qiagen OneStep RT-PCR kit. TCRdb redid the processing of the public reads, applying fastp at Q25 and MiXCR, and retained in-frame beta chains. Rows matching on CDR3 protein sequence are summarized as one entry with the most common DNA and genes. A total of approximately 380,000 distinct CDR3 sequences appear in this sample, less than 20% of them only once. The ten largest clones add up to 35% to 45% of the sample. Sequencing was done on a sample of blood. These receptors all come from a man between 18 and 35 years old with Graves' ophthalmopathy.

There are many counts of this clonotype. This chain links TRBV7-9 with TRBJ2-5; TRBD1 might be the D (7 bases). Germline V CDR1 and CDR2: SEHNR, FQNEAQ (reference sequence). The CDR3 has 18 residues. Trimming left V 5 bases short and J 2 bases short, with 24 bases between. CDR3 nucleotide sequence: TGTGCCAGCAGCCCCGGAGGGACAGCCGGGACGTTTCAAGAGACCCAGTACTTC. This encodes CASSPGGTAGTFQETQYF.

The chain recombines TRBV5-4 with TRBJ2-2, with D unresolved. The CDR3 totals 14 residues. V dropped 4 bases and J dropped 4 bases, with 11 bases sitting between them. Germline lookup yields CDR1 SGHNT and CDR2 YYREEE (reference sequence). The CDR3: CASSHDSPTGELFF. Written as DNA, the CDR3 is TGTGCCAGCAGCCACGACTCCCCCACCGGGGAGCTGTTTTTT.

The genes are TRBV4-1 and TRBJ2-2, with TRBD2 matching over 12 bases. CDR1 is MGHRA, CDR2 YSYEKL, per germline. V trimming: 6 bases; J trimming: 3 bases; junction bases outside the gene matches: 2. This CDR3 is 15 amino acids long. Here the CDR3 DNA reads TGCGCCAGCAGACGGACTAGCGGGGACACCGGGGAGCTGTTTTTT. Protein product: CASRRTSGDTGELFF.

The chain employs TRBV28 and TRBJ1-5, with D possibly TRBD1 on 5 matching bases. V was trimmed by 3 bases and J by 5 bases, leaving 14 bases between them. This CDR3 is 15 amino acids long. Germline V lookup: CDR1 MDHEN, CDR2 SYDVKM. CDR3 amino acids: CASSFGRQGDQPQHF. DNA of the CDR3: TGTGCCAGCAGTTTCGGTAGGCAGGGTGATCAGCCCCAGCATTTT. The variable domain in full, with the rest retrieved from reference TRBV28 and TRBJ1-5, is DVKVTQSSRYLVKRTGEKVFLECVQDMDHENMFWYRQDPGLGLRLIYFSYDVKMKEKGDIPEGYSVSREKKERFSLILESASTNQTSMYLCASSFGRQGDQPQHFGDGTRLSIL.

The gene calls are TRBV20-1 and TRBJ2-2; D ambiguous. CDR3 length: 14 amino acids. Per the germline V gene, CDR1 is DFQATT and CDR2 is SNEGSKA (reference sequence). V was clipped by 6 bases and J by 0 bases, with 11 bases between them. The CDR3 sequence is CSARKKANTGELFF. For the CDR3, the DNA is TGCAGTGCGAGGAAAAAAGCGAACACCGGGGAGCTGTTTTTT.